This T cell receptor (beta chain) was profiled in a study of response to subunit inactivated influenza vaccine. Study-wide findings and caveats: It was suggested by the authors that few new T cells are recruited by each seasonal influenza vaccination.

TCRdb fed the RT-PCR reads into MiXCR, producing one record per CDR3 protein. The table records 650,000 to 850,000 distinct CDR3 sequences, approximately 15% of them present only once. In this sample, this clonotype turned up many times. Its antigen remains unidentified. This receptor was obtained from a man aged 45 to 65 who received an inactivated influenza vaccine. The source was PBMCs from blood, collected about 14 days before vaccination.

The CDR3 bases are TGTGCCAGCAGCTTGGGCCGGGCCAGTTACAATGAGCAGTTCTTC. Translating gives CASSLGRASYNEQFF. This chain links TRBV7-2 with TRBJ2-1; D unresolved. Germline assignment: CDR1 SGHTA and CDR2 FQGNSA. Trimming cost V 3 bases and J 4 bases, with 13 bases left between them. This CDR3 has 15 residues.